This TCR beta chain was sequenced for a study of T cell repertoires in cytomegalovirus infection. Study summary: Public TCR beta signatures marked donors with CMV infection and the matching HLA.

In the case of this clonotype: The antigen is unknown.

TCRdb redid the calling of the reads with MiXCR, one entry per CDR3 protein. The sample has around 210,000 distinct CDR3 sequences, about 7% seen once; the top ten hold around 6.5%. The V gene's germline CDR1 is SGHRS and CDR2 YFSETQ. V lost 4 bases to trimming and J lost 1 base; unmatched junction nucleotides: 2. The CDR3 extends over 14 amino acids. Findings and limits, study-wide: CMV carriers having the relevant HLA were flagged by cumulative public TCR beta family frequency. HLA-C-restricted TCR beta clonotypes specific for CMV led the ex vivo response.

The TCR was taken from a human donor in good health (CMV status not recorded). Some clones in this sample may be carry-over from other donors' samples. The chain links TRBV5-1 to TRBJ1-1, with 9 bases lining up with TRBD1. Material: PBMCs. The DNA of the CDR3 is TGCGCCAGCAGCCAACAGGGGGCGAACACTGAAGCTTTCTTT. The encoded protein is CASSQQGANTEAFF.